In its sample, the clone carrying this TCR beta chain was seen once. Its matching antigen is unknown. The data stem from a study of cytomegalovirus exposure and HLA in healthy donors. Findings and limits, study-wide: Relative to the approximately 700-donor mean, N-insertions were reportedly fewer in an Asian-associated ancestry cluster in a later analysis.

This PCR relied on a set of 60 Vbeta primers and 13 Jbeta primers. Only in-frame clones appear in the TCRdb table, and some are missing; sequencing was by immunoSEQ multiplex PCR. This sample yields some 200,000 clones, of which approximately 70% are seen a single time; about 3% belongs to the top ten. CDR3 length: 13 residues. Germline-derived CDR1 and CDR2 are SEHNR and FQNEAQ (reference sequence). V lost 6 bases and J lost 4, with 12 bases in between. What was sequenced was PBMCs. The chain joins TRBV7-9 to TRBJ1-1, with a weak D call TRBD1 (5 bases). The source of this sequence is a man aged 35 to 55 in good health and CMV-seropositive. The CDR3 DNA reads TGTGCCAGCAGTCATCCAAGGGGCACTGAAGCTTTCTTT. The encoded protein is CASSHPRGTEAFF.